These 8 T cell receptor beta chains originate from one sample sequenced in a study of metastatic and nonmetastatic thyroid tumors. No treatment of any kind had been given to any patient before thyroid surgery. TCRdb re-analyzed the PCR reads through MiXCR. This sample has 40,000 to 45,000 clones, with around 3.1% found just once. The sample consisted of blood. These receptors originate from a female donor with papillary thyroid cancer or a benign thyroid nodule (not recorded which). Some clones in this sample may be carry-over from other donors' samples.

In this sample, this clone turned up a few times. J is TRBJ2-1 and V is TRBV7-6; D possibly corresponds to TRBD2 (6 bases). V was cut by 4 bases and J by 8 bases, with 18 bases left in between. The germline CDR1 and CDR2 sequences are SGHVS and FNYEAQ. The CDR3 runs to 15 residues. The CDR3 region is CASSSWEASNYEQFF. CDR3 sequence (DNA): TGTGCCAGCAGCTCTTGGGAGGCTAGTAACTATGAGCAGTTCTTC.

This clone showed up many times. The rearrangement uses TRBV2 and TRBJ2-5, with 10 nucleotides matching TRBD2. The CDR3 has 15 amino acids. Germline lookup yields CDR1 SNHLY and CDR2 FYNNEI. Trimming cost V 3 bases and J 7 bases; bases outside gene matches: 8. The chain's CDR3 is CASSDLASGSGTQYF. CDR3 sequence (DNA): TGTGCCAGCAGTGATCTTGCTAGCGGGAGCGGGACCCAGTACTTC.

This clone was detected only a few times. The chain uses TRBV6-1 and TRBJ2-1, with D perhaps matching TRBD1 (5 bases). The CDR3 totals 15 residues. Germline V gene data show CDR1 as MNHNS and CDR2 as SASEGT. The germline V and J ends were trimmed by 3 bases and 4 bases, with 13 bases remaining between them. In nucleotides, the CDR3 is TGTGCCAGCAGTGAGTGGGGCGATGGATACAATGAGCAGTTCTTC. As protein: CASSEWGDGYNEQFF.

This clone appeared a few times. The chain combines TRBV7-3 with TRBJ2-5; D is possibly TRBD1 or TRBD2 (5 bases each). The V gene lost 4 bases and the J gene lost 5 bases, with 11 bases spanning the gap. The CDR3 runs to 13 residues. CDR1 is SGHTA, CDR2 FQGTGA, per germline. CDR3 region: CASSSGRDETQYF. In DNA form, the CDR3 reads TGTGCCAGCAGCTCCGGTAGGGACGAGACCCAGTACTTC.

The sample holds many counts of this clone. The V call is TRBV19, the J call TRBJ2-7, with 8 bases lining up with TRBD1. The CDR3 covers 16 residues. Germline CDR1 and CDR2: LNHDA and SQIVND (reference sequence). J was trimmed by 6 bases and V by 6 bases; bases with no gene match: 16. The CDR3 DNA reads TGTGCCAGTAGCCTTACAGCAGGGGGCGCTTATGGCGAGCAGTACTTC. Translation gives CASSLTAGGAYGEQYF.

The chain combines TRBV11-2 with TRBJ2-7; possibly TRBD2 for D (5 bases). This CDR3 is 14 amino acids long. Germline assignment: CDR1 SGHAT and CDR2 FQNNGV. V shed 5 bases and J shed 2 bases, with 13 bases lying between them. DNA for the CDR3: TGTGCCAGCAGCCCAGATCGCGGGCCCTACGAGCAGTACTTC. It encodes CASSPDRGPYEQYF.

As to this clone: A much bigger clone sits one base away, suggesting this may be a read error. Different DNA sequences within this sample yield the same CDR3. This chain joins TRBV12-1 and TRBJ2-1; the listed D gene, TRBD2, was not tested against the DNA. TRBV12-1 constitutes a pseudogene. The CDR3 runs to 16 residues. The CDR3 DNA reads TGTGCTAGCAGCTTTGCGCTAGCGGGAGCCTACAATGAGCAGTTCTTC. Amino acid sequence: CASSFALAGAYNEQFF.

This clone was observed many times. The rearrangement uses TRBV20-1 and TRBJ1-2, with 10 bases identical to TRBD1. CDR3 length equals 13 residues. With V trimmed by 6 bases and J by 5 bases, 6 bases remained unmatched. The germline V gene encodes CDR1 DFQATT and CDR2 SNEGSKA (reference sequence). This chain's CDR3 is CSASPGQGYGYTF. Written as DNA, the CDR3 is TGCAGTGCCAGCCCGGGACAGGGGTATGGCTACACCTTC.